Listed here are 16 T cell receptor beta chains from one sample, sequenced in a study of blood T cell repertoires in COVID-19. The protocol was immunoSEQ multiplex PCR, while the TCRdb copy is restricted to in-frame clones and leaves out a portion. The sample consists of around 43,000 clones, roughly three quarters of them appearing once. Sequenced: peripheral blood. These TCRs come from a man between 65 and 85 years old with acute or convalescent COVID-19.

V usage is TRBV18 and J usage is TRBJ1-1; TRBD1 is a possible D gene (5 bases). The V and J ends lost 1 base and 3 bases respectively, with 15 bases between them. Germline V gives CDR1 KGHSH, CDR2 LQKENI. The CDR3 is 16 amino acids. CDR3 sequence: CASSPRQRAGDTEAFF. The CDR3 nucleotides are TGTGCCAGCTCACCACGACAGCGGGCAGGTGACACTGAAGCTTTCTTT.

This clone was seen a single time. This chain connects TRBV6-5 to TRBJ1-5; D uncertain. V shed 5 bases and J shed 4 bases, with 15 bases lying between them. The CDR3 length is 15 residues. The germline V gene has CDR1 MNHEY and CDR2 SVGAGI. The CDR3 loop reads CASSPGGVWNQPQHF. CDR3 sequence (DNA): TGTGCCAGCAGTCCCGGAGGAGTTTGGAATCAGCCCCAGCATTTT.

The chain combines TRBV10-1 with TRBJ2-3; D is unclear. Germline CDR1 reads WNHNN; CDR2 reads SYGVQD (reference sequence). V was cut by 0 bases and J by 8 bases, with 12 bases left in between. The length of the CDR3 is 14 residues. CDR3 loop: CASSESTRLGTQYF. The DNA of the CDR3 is TGCGCCAGCAGTGAGTCGACTCGGCTAGGTACGCAGTATTTT.

The CDR3 loop reads CASSRSGALYGYTF. The CDR3 nucleotides read TGTGCCAGCAGCCGTTCAGGGGCCCTCTATGGCTACACCTTC. The rearrangement uses TRBV11-2 and TRBJ1-2; TRBD1 is a possible D gene (6 bases). Trimming stripped 5 bases from V and 4 bases from J, with 14 bases between. There are 14 residues in the CDR3. CDR1 is SGHAT, CDR2 FQNNGV, per germline.

The chain recombines TRBV7-3 with TRBJ1-2, with 7 bases matching TRBD1. The germline V gene encodes CDR1 SGHTA and CDR2 FQGTGA. This CDR3 region has 17 residues. With V trimmed by 4 bases and J by 8 bases, 19 bases remained unmatched. The CDR3 DNA reads TGTGCCAGCAGCTCGTTTTCCTTGCTAGGACAGGAAAAGGGCTACACCTTC. It codes for CASSSFSLLGQEKGYTF.

This clone occurred a few times. The gene calls are TRBV9 and TRBJ1-2; the match to TRBD1 covers 10 bases. This CDR3 spans 14 amino acids. V shed 4 bases and J 8 bases; nucleotides not matched to a gene: 8. CDR1 is SGDLS, CDR2 YYNGEE, per germline. The CDR3 reads CASSRDRGYEGYTF. CDR3 nucleotides: TGTGCCAGCAGCCGGGACAGGGGCTATGAGGGCTACACCTTC.

The genes are TRBV7-2 and TRBJ1-3; 8 bases agree with TRBD1. Germline V lookup: CDR1 SGHTA, CDR2 FQGNSA. This CDR3 is 18 amino acids long. V lost 1 base and J lost 0; bases outside the gene matches: 8. Here the CDR3 reads CASSLVSGGEGSGNTIYF. CDR3 DNA: TGTGCCAGCAGCTTAGTCTCAGGGGGCGAAGGCTCTGGAAACACCATATATTTT.

The chain joins TRBV30 to TRBJ1-6; a weak D match, TRBD1 (6 bases). V lost 2 bases and J 5 bases, leaving 13 bases between the germline ends. Germline CDR1 GTSNPN, CDR2 SVGIG (reference sequence). CDR3 length equals 15 residues. The CDR3, as DNA: TGTGCCTGGAGTAGGGGGGGGACCCATAATTCACCCCTCCACTTT. Its translation: CAWSRGGTHNSPLHF.

The V call is TRBV3-1 (or the pseudogene TRBV3-2), the J call TRBJ1-2; 8 positions match TRBD1. Trimming cost V 2 bases and J 12 bases; bases outside gene matches: 5. The CDR3 totals 12 residues. The germline V gene encodes CDR1 LGHDT and CDR2 YNNKEL (reference sequence). In DNA, the CDR3 is TGTGCCAGCAGCCAATCTGACAGGGGCCACACCTTC. It is translated as CASSQSDRGHTF.

The chain carries TRBV25-1 and TRBJ1-4; 7 positions agree with TRBD1. Trimming removed 1 base from V and 8 bases from J; junction bases left unmatched: 7. This CDR3 is 15 amino acids long. The germline V gene encodes CDR1 MGHDK and CDR2 SYGVNS. CDR3 region: CASSEFRGGNEKLFF. CDR3 nucleotide sequence: TGTGCCAGCAGTGAATTTAGAGGGGGCAACGAAAAACTGTTTTTT.

This chain joins TRBV5-1 and TRBJ1-1; TRBD1 agrees at 11 bases. Germline V CDR1 and CDR2: SGHRS, YFSETQ. CDR3 size: 15 residues. The V and J ends lost 4 bases and 3 bases, in that order; junction bases with no gene match: 5. Here the CDR3 DNA reads TGCGCCAGCAGCCAGACGGGACAGGGGGACACTGAAGCTTTCTTT. It encodes CASSQTGQGDTEAFF.

The V and J genes are TRBV4-3 and TRBJ1-6; 7 bases fit TRBD1. This CDR3 has 15 amino acids. The trim removed 0 bases at V and 8 bases at J, leaving 4 bases unmatched. Germline V gene data show CDR1 as LGHNA and CDR2 as YSLEER. CDR3 loop: CASSQEGQAHSPLHF. CDR3 sequence (DNA): TGCGCCAGCAGCCAAGAAGGACAGGCCCATTCACCCCTCCACTTT.

This chain connects TRBV19 to TRBJ2-5; 8 bases are a match to TRBD1. Unmatched junction bases numbered 12, after V lost 8 bases and J lost 4 bases. CDR3 length: 15 residues. The V gene's germline CDR1 is LNHDA and CDR2 SQIVND (reference sequence). The CDR3 nucleotides read TGTGCCAGTGCTGGACAGGGAAGAGGGGGAGAGACCCAGTACTTC. Encoded protein: CASAGQGRGGETQYF.

The chain has TRBV27 and TRBJ1-2, with no clear D. From germline, CDR1 is MNHEY and CDR2 SMNVEV (reference sequence). The CDR3 contains 14 residues. Trimming took 8 bases from V and 0 from J, leaving 13 bases between them. The CDR3 here is CASGQVATNYGYTF. As DNA, the CDR3 is TGTGCCAGCGGCCAGGTTGCAACTAACTATGGCTACACCTTC.

This clone is judged medium-sized. The chain combines TRBV11-2 with TRBJ1-1; D is perhaps TRBD1 (5 bases). Trimming took off 0 bases at V and 0 bases at J, with 8 bases between the two ends. The CDR3 is 15 amino acids. Germline-derived CDR1 and CDR2 are SGHAT and FQNNGV. CDR3 amino acids: CASSLDLQVNTEAFF. In DNA form, the CDR3 reads TGTGCCAGCAGCTTAGATTTACAGGTGAACACTGAAGCTTTCTTT.

DNA of the CDR3: TGTGCCAGCGCCCCCGGGGTCCAACTCCAGAATGAGCAGTTCTTC. It codes for CASAPGVQLQNEQFF. J is TRBJ2-1 and V is TRBV6-5; D may be TRBD2 (5 bases). Germline V gene sequence: CDR1 MNHEY, CDR2 SVGAGI. V was pared by 8 bases and J by 7 bases, with 21 bases between. The CDR3 is 15 residues long.